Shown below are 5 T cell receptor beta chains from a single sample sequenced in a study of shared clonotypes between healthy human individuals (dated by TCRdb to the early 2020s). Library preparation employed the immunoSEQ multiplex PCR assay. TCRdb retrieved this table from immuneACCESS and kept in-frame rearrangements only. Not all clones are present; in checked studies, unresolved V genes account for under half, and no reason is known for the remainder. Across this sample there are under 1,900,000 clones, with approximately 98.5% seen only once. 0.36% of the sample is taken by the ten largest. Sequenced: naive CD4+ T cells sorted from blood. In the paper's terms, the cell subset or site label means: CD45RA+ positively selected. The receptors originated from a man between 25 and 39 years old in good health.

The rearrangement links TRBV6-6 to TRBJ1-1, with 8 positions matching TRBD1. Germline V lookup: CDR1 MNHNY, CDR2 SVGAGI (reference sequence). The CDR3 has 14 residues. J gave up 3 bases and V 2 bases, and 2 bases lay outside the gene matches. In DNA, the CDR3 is TGTGCCAGCAGTTACGAACAGGGGGACACTGAAGCTTTCTTT. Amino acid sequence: CASSYEQGDTEAFF.

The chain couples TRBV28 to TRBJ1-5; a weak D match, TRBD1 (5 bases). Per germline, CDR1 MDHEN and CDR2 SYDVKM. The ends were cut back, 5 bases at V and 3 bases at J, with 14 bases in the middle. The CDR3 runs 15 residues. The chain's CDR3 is CASSPTGTDNQPQHF. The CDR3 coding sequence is TGTGCCAGCAGTCCTACAGGTACGGACAATCAGCCCCAGCATTTT.

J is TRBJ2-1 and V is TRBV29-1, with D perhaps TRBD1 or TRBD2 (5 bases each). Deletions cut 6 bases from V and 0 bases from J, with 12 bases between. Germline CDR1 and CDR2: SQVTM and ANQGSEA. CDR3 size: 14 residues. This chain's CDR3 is CSVFGTSSYNEQFF. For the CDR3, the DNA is TGCAGCGTATTCGGGACCAGCTCCTACAATGAGCAGTTCTTC.

DNA of the CDR3: TGTGCCAGCGGGGACAGGACGCGCTACGAGCAGTACTTC. It specifies CASGDRTRYEQYF. The chain uses TRBV5-4 and TRBJ2-7; 8 nucleotides match TRBD1. V was clipped by 7 bases and J by 3 bases; unmatched bases: 6. This CDR3 is built from 13 residues. CDR1 SGHNT and CDR2 YYREEE come from the germline V gene (reference sequence).

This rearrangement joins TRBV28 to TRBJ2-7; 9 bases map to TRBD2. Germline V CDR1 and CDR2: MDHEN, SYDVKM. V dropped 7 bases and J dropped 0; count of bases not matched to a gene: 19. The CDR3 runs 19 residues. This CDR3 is CASKPTGTSFTKGSYEQYF. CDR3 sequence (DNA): TGTGCCAGCAAGCCGACCGGGACTAGCTTTACAAAAGGCTCCTACGAGCAGTACTTC.